A selection of T cell receptor beta chains follows, all from one sample in a study of identical twins. TCRdb re-analysed the 5' RACE reads in MiXCR, keeping a single row per CDR3 protein. The top ten hold approximately 3% of the sample, which has about 570,000 distinct CDR3 sequences, 9.6% seen once. Separately, the same data were catalogued under a study of yellow fever vaccine responses in identical twins.

The specimen was PBMCs. These receptors originate from a woman younger than 35 in good health. Each CDR3 is given with its conserved first and last residue. The D gene is left open where the match is weak. The listing skips clone size in some rows; elsewhere it reads once, few, many or a size class.

CDR3nt: TGTGCCAGCAGCCCAGGGACAGGCCTCAACAATGAGCAGTTCTTC
CDR3aa: CASSPGTGLNNEQFF
v_gene: TRBV11-2
abundance: few
j_gene: TRBJ2-1
d_gene: TRBD1

CDR3nt: TGTGCCAGCACCCCCACAGGGTCGGGGAATGAGCAGTTCTTC
CDR3aa: CASTPTGSGNEQFF
v_gene: TRBV12-3/TRBV12-4
abundance: many
j_gene: TRBJ2-1
d_gene: NA

CDR3nt: TGTGCCAGCAGCTCTAGGGGGAGGTTGGAAAGCTCGGGGGCCAACGTCCTGACTTTC
CDR3aa: CASSSRGRLESSGANVLTF
v_gene: TRBV7-8
abundance: many
j_gene: TRBJ2-6
d_gene: NA

CDR3nt: TGCAGTGCTAGAGACGGCAGCGGGATCCCGTTGACGCAGTATTTT
CDR3aa: CSARDGSGIPLTQYF
v_gene: TRBV20-1
abundance: NA
j_gene: TRBJ2-3
d_gene: TRBD2

CDR3nt: TGCGCCAGCAGCCAACCGCTGGGGCAGGGCAATCAGCCCCAGCATTTT
CDR3aa: CASSQPLGQGNQPQHF
v_gene: TRBV4-1
abundance: few
j_gene: TRBJ1-5
d_gene: NA

CDR3nt: TGTGCCAGCAGCTGGAATACTGGGACTAGGGGGGGGGATACGCAGTATTTT
CDR3aa: CASSWNTGTRGGDTQYF
v_gene: TRBV5-6
abundance: NA
j_gene: TRBJ2-3
d_gene: TRBD2

CDR3nt: TGTGCCAGCAACCCCACAGGGGGAAGCTCACCCCTCCACTTT
CDR3aa: CASNPTGGSSPLHF
v_gene: TRBV7-2
abundance: NA
j_gene: TRBJ1-6
d_gene: TRBD1

CDR3nt: TGTGCCAGCAGTTCCGGACCAGTCGAGCAGTTCTTC
CDR3aa: CASSSGPVEQFF
v_gene: TRBV28
abundance: NA
j_gene: TRBJ2-1
d_gene: NA

CDR3nt: TGTGCCAGCAGCCGGCCCTCTAGCGGGGGGGCAGGTACGCAGTATTTT
CDR3aa: CASSRPSSGGAGTQYF
v_gene: TRBV6-1
abundance: few
j_gene: TRBJ2-3
d_gene: TRBD2

CDR3nt: TGTGCCATCAGGGGAGGCGCGGAGCAGTTCTTC
CDR3aa: CAIRGGAEQFF
v_gene: TRBV10-3
abundance: NA
j_gene: TRBJ2-1
d_gene: NA

CDR3nt: TGTGCCAGCAGCACCGACCGACAGGGTACCTATGGCTACACCTTC
CDR3aa: CASSTDRQGTYGYTF
v_gene: TRBV7-9
abundance: many
j_gene: TRBJ1-2
d_gene: TRBD1

CDR3nt: TGTGCCAGCAGCCGTGAGGGGGCCCTCTACGAGCAGTACTTC
CDR3aa: CASSREGALYEQYF
v_gene: TRBV28
abundance: NA
j_gene: TRBJ2-7
d_gene: TRBD1

CDR3nt: TGTGCCAGCAGTAAGGACAGGTACGAGCAGTACTTC
CDR3aa: CASSKDRYEQYF
v_gene: TRBV27
abundance: NA
j_gene: TRBJ2-7
d_gene: TRBD1

CDR3nt: TGTGCCATCAGTGAACGGCAGGGTAACTACAATGAGCAGTTCTTC
CDR3aa: CAISERQGNYNEQFF
v_gene: TRBV10-3
abundance: few
j_gene: TRBJ2-1
d_gene: NA

CDR3nt: TGCGCCAGCAGCATGGAAACGGGAGCTGAGCAGTTCTTC
CDR3aa: CASSMETGAEQFF
v_gene: TRBV5-1
abundance: few
j_gene: TRBJ2-1
d_gene: NA

CDR3nt: TGTGCCAGCAGTCGTTTTGCAGATACGCAGTATTTT
CDR3aa: CASSRFADTQYF
v_gene: TRBV27
abundance: NA
j_gene: TRBJ2-3
d_gene: NA

CDR3nt: TGTGCCAGCAGTTATTCGGGGGAGGCCCCCTACGAGCAGTACTTC
CDR3aa: CASSYSGEAPYEQYF
v_gene: TRBV6-5
abundance: NA
j_gene: TRBJ2-7
d_gene: NA

CDR3nt: TGCAGCGTTGGACTAGCGGGGGGGCCGATCGCCGGGGAGCTGTTTTTT
CDR3aa: CSVGLAGGPIAGELFF
v_gene: TRBV29-1
abundance: many
j_gene: TRBJ2-2
d_gene: TRBD2

CDR3nt: TGCGCCAGCTCAACACTACCCGGGACACCTAATGAAAAACTGTTTTTT
CDR3aa: CASSTLPGTPNEKLFF
v_gene: TRBV5-1
abundance: few
j_gene: TRBJ1-4
d_gene: NA

CDR3nt: TGCAGTGCTAGAGATCCGCCACCCAGCTCCTACGAGCAGTACTTC
CDR3aa: CSARDPPPSSYEQYF
v_gene: TRBV20-1
abundance: few
j_gene: TRBJ2-7
d_gene: NA

CDR3nt: TGTGCCAGCATTCCGACAGGGACAAGTGAAAAACTGTTTTTT
CDR3aa: CASIPTGTSEKLFF
v_gene: TRBV12-3/TRBV12-4
abundance: few
j_gene: TRBJ1-4
d_gene: TRBD1

CDR3nt: TGTGCCAGCAGTGAACGGGACTGGCAAGAGACCCAGTACTTC
CDR3aa: CASSERDWQETQYF
v_gene: TRBV6-4
abundance: NA
j_gene: TRBJ2-5
d_gene: NA

CDR3nt: TGTGCCAGCAGCTTCCAGGGAGGAAGGAACACTGAAGCTTTCTTT
CDR3aa: CASSFQGGRNTEAFF
v_gene: TRBV7-9
abundance: many
j_gene: TRBJ1-1
d_gene: NA

CDR3nt: TGTGCCAGCACCCAAGGGGGGTACACTGAAGCTTTCTTT
CDR3aa: CASTQGGYTEAFF
v_gene: TRBV11-2
abundance: few
j_gene: TRBJ1-1
d_gene: NA

CDR3nt: TGTGCCACCAGCAGAGAGAAACTAGCGGCTGAGACCCAGTACTTC
CDR3aa: CATSREKLAAETQYF
v_gene: TRBV15
abundance: many
j_gene: TRBJ2-5
d_gene: TRBD2

CDR3nt: TGTGCCAGCAGTTGGACTAGCGGGCCCTACAATGAGCAGTTCTTC
CDR3aa: CASSWTSGPYNEQFF
v_gene: TRBV27
abundance: NA
j_gene: TRBJ2-1
d_gene: TRBD2